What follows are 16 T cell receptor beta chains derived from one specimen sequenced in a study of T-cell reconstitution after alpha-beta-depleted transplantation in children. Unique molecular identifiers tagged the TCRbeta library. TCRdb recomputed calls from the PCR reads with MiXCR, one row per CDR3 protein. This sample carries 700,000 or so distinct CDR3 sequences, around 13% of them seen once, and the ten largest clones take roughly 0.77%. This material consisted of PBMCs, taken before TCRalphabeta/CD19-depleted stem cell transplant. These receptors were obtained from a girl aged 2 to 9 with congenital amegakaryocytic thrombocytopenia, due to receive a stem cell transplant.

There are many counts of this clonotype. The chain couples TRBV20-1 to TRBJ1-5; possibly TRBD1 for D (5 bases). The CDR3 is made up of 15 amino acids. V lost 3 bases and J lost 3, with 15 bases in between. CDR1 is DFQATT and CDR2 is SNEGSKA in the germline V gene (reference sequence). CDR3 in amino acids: CSASYRNGDNQPQHF. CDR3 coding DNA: TGCAGTGCTAGTTACAGGAATGGGGACAATCAGCCCCAGCATTTT.

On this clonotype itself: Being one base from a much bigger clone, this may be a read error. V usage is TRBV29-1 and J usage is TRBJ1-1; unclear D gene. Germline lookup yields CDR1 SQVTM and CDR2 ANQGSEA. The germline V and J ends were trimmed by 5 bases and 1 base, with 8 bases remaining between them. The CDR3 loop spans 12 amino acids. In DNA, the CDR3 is TGCAGCGTTTTAGCCACGAACACTGAAGCTTTCTTT. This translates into CSVLATNTEAFF.

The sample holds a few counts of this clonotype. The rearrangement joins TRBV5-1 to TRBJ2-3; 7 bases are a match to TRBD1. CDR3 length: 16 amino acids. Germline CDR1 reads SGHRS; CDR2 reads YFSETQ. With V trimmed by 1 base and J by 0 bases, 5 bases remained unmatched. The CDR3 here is CASSLIGGSSTDTQYF. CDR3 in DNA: TGCGCCAGCAGCTTGATAGGGGGCTCTAGCACAGATACGCAGTATTTT.

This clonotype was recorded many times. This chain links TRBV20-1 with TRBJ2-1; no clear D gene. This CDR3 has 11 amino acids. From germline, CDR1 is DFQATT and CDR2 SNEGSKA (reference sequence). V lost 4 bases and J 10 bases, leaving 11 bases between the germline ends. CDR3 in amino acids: CSAMRLREQFF. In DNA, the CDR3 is TGCAGTGCTATGCGGTTACGGGAGCAGTTCTTC.

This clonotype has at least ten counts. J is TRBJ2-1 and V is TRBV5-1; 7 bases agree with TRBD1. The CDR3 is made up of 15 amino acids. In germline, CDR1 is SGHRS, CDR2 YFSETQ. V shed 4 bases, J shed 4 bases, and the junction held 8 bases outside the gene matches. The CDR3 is CASSATGVPYNEQFF. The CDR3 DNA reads TGCGCCAGCAGCGCCACAGGGGTTCCTTACAATGAGCAGTTCTTC.

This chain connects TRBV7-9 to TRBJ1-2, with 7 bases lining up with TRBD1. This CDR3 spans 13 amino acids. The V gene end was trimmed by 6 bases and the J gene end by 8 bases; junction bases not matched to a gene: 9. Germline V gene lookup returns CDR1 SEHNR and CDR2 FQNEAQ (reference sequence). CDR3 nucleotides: TGTGCCAGCAGTGAGAGAGGGACAGCCGGCTACACCTTC. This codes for CASSERGTAGYTF.

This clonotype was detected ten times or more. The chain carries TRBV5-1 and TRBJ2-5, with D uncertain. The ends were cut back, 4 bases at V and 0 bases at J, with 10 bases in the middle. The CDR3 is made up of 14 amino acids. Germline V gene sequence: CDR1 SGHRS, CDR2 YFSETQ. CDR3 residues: CASSGRSDQETQYF. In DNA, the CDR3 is TGCGCCAGCAGCGGCCGGAGCGACCAAGAGACCCAGTACTTC.

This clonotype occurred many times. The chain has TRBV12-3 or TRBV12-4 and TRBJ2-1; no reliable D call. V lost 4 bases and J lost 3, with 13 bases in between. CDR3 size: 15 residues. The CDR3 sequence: CASSSSRTNYNEQFF. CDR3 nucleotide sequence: TGTGCCAGCAGTTCCTCCCGGACGAACTACAATGAGCAGTTCTTC.

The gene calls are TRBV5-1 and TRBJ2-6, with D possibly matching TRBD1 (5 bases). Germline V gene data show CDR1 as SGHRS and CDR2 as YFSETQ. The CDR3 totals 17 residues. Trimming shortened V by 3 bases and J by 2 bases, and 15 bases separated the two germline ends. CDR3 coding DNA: TGCGCCAGCAGCTCCCCCAGGGATGGAACTGGGGCCAACGTCCTGACTTTC. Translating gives CASSSPRDGTGANVLTF.

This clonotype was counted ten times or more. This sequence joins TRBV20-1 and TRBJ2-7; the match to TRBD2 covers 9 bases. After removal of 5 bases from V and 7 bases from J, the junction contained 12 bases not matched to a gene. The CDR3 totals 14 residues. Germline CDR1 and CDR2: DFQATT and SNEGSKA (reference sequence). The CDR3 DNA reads TGCAGTGCTTTGAGCGGGAGGTCAGTTAAGGAGCAGTACTTC. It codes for CSALSGRSVKEQYF.

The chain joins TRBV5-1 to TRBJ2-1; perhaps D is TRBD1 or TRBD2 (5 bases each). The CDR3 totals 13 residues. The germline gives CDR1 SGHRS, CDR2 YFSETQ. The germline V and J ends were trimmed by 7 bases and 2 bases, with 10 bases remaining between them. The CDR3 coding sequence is TGCGCCAGCGCCCGGGACGCCTACAATGAGCAGTTCTTC. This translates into CASARDAYNEQFF. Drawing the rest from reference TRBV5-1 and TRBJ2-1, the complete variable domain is KAGVTQTPRYLIKTRGQQVTLSCSPISGHRSVSWYQQTPGQGLQFLFEYFSETQRNKGNFPGRFSGRQFSNSRSEMNVSTLELGDSALYLCASARDAYNEQFFGPGTRLTVL.

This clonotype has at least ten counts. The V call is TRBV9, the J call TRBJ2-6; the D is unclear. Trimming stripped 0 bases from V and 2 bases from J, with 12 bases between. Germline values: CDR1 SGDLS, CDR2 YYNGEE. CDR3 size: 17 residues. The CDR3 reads CASSVVTGKAGANVLTF. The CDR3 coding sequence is TGTGCCAGCAGCGTAGTTACGGGTAAGGCTGGGGCCAACGTCCTGACTTTC.

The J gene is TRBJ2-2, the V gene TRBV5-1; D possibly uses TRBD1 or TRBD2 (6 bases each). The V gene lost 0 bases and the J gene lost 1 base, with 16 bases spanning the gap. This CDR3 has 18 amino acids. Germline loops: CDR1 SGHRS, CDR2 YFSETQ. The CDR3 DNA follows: TGCGCCAGCAGCTTGGTCCCCCTGGGGGGCTTGAACACCGGGGAGCTGTTTTTT. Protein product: CASSLVPLGGLNTGELFF.

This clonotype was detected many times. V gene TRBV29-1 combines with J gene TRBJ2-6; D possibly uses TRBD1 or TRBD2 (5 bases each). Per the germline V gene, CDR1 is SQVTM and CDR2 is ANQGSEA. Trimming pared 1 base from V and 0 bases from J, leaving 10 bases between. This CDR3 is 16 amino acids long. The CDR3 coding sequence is TGCAGCGTTGAAGCCTGGGGGAGCTCTGGGGCCAACGTCCTGACTTTC. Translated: CSVEAWGSSGANVLTF.

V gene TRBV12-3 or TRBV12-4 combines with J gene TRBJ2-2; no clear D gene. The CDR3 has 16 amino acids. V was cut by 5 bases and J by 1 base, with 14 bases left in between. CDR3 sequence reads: CASSRGRTRNTGELFF. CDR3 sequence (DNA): TGTGCCAGCAGTCGAGGACGGACCAGGAACACCGGGGAGCTGTTTTTT.

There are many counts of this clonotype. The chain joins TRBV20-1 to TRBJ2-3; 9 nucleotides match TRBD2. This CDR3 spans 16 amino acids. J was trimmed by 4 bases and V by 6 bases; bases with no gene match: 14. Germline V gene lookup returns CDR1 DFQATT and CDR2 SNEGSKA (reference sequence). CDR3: CSAGGGASGNSDTQYF. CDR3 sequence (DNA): TGCAGTGCAGGAGGAGGGGCTAGCGGGAATTCAGATACGCAGTATTTT.